These T cell receptor beta chains were read from a single sample in a study of cytomegalovirus exposure and HLA in healthy donors. Produced via immunoSEQ multiplex PCR; TCRdb's table is partial and in-frame only. Here the sample spans about 150,000 clones, roughly 80% being singletons. Sequenced material: PBMCs. Source of these receptors: a middle-aged woman in good health and CMV-seronegative. CDR3s include the opening cysteine and the closing phenylalanine or tryptophan. Fields, in order: V gene, J gene, clone size, CDR3 protein. Rows give clone size only sometimes, using once, few, many, or a class for an expanded clone.

>TRBV11-2|TRBJ2-5|NA
CASSLDAGGLKETQYF
>TRBV4-2|TRBJ2-1|NA
CASSQGAGEYNEQFF
>TRBV4-3|TRBJ2-7|NA
CASSLGGREQYF
>TRBV9|TRBJ2-7|NA
CASSVGGGDEQYF
>TRBV4-1|TRBJ2-3|NA
CASSRTGTSEDTQYF
>TRBV5-8|TRBJ2-3|few
CASSPLLAGYTDTQYF
>TRBV4-2|TRBJ2-4|NA
CASSRVGTGSGVGVAKNSQYF
>TRBV11-1|TRBJ2-5|NA
CASSLAGGSQETQYF
>TRBV19|TRBJ2-2|once
CASSNTANTGELFF
>TRBV5-1|TRBJ2-7|NA
CASSSTGQPYEQYF
>TRBV4-3|TRBJ2-6|many
CASSQGSSMSGANVLTF
>TRBV7-2|TRBJ2-7|once
CASRKTGTGSYEQYF
>TRBV27|TRBJ2-7|NA
CASRQGASYEQYF
>TRBV6-5|TRBJ2-5|NA
CASTPPTGGAETQYF
>TRBV6-6|TRBJ1-2|NA
CASNLRDRDYGYTF
>TRBV5-1|TRBJ1-1|once
CASSQTGVPEAFF
>TRBV18|TRBJ2-2|NA
CASSPGLGHTGELFF
>TRBV10-1|TRBJ1-5|NA
CAPFEPDCDQPQHF
>TRBV18|TRBJ2-2|few
CASSQLRDHPNTGELFF
>TRBV18|TRBJ1-4|NA
CASSPRQEENEKLFF
>TRBV19|TRBJ1-5|few
CASSIDRPAHVGQPQHF
>TRBV5-8|TRBJ2-7|NA
CASSSDRNYEQYF
>TRBV4-1|TRBJ2-2|NA
CASSQEAGTSGRRNTGELFF
>TRBV28|TRBJ2-1|NA
CASSLSGVDEQFF
>TRBV28|TRBJ2-7|few
CASSLEEGEQYF
>TRBV5-8|TRBJ2-3|NA
CASSSLTNRDTQYF
>TRBV6-5|TRBJ2-7|NA
CASSRLAGLYEQYF
>TRBV4-1|TRBJ2-7|NA
CASSPIMDSGRLYEQYF
>TRBV11-3|TRBJ2-7|NA
CASSAQPPPKYEQYF
>TRBV11-2|TRBJ2-5|NA
CASSFRGGTETQYF
>TRBV15|TRBJ1-1|NA
CATSPSGYTEAFF
>TRBV10-1|TRBJ1-5|NA
CASSESRQGNQPQHF
>TRBV7-8|TRBJ2-7|NA
CASSLGPIYEQYF
>TRBV11-2|TRBJ2-7|NA
CASSLESGTAPYEQYF
>TRBV14|TRBJ2-7|NA
CASSQSLGNEQYF
>TRBV11-2|TRBJ2-7|NA
CASSFRGGPTYEQYF
>TRBV29-1|TRBJ2-7|NA
CSGTQGVEYEQYF
>TRBV9|TRBJ2-7|NA
CASSVDGTDRTF
>TRBV19|TRBJ1-1|NA
CANSMETRVYTEAFF
>TRBV5-1|TRBJ2-6|NA
CASSLRVSLLSGANGLTF
>TRBV19|TRBJ1-5|NA
CASSIGLRDQPQHF
>TRBV29-1|TRBJ2-1|NA
CSAYTGVSSYNEQFF
>TRBV18|TRBJ2-3|few
CASSLRQGGYTDTQYF
>TRBV2|TRBJ1-2|NA
CASTEKAGYTF
>TRBV6-6|TRBJ2-6|NA
CASSYGVRGANGLTF